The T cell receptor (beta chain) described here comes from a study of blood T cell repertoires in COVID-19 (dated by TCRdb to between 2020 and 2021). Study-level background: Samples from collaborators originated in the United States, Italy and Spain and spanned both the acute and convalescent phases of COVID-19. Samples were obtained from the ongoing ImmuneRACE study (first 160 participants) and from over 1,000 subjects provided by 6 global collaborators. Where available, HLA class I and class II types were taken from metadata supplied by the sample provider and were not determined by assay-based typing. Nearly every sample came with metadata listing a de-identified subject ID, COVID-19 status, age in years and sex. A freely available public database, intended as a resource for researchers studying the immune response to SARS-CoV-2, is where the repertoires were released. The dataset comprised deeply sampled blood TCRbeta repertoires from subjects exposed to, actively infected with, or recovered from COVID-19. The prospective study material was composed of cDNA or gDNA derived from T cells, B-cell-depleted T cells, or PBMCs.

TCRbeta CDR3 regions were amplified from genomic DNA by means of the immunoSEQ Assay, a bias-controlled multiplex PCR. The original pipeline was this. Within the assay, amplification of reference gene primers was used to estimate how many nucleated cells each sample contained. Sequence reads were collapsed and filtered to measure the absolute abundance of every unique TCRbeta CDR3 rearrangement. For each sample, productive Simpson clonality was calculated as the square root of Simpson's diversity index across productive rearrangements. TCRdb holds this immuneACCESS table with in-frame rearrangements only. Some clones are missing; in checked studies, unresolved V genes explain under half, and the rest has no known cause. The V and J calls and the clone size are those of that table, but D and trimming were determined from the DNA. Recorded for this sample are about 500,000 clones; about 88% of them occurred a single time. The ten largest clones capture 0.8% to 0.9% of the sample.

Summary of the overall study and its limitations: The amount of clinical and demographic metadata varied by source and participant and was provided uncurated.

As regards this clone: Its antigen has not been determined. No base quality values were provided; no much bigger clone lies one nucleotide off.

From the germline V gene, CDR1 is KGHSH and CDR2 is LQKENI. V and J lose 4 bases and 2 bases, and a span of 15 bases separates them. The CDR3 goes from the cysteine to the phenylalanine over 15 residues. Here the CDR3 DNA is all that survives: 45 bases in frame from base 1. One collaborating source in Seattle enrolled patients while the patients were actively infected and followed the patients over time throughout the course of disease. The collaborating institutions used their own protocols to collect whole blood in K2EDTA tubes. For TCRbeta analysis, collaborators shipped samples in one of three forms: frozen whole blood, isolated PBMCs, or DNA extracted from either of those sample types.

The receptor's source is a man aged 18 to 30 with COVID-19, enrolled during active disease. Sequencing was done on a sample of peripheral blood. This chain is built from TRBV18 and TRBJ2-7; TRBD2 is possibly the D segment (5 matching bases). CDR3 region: CASSHPEAATYEQYF. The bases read TGTGCCAGCTCACATCCGGAGGCAGCAACCTACGAGCAGTACTTC.